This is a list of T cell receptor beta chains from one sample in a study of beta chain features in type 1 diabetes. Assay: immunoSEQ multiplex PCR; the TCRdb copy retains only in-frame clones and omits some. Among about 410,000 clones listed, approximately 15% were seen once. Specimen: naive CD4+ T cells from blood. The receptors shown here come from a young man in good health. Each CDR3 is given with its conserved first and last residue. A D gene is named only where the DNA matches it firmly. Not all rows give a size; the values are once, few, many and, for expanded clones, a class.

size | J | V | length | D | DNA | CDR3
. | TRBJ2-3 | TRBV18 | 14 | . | TGTGCCAGCTCACCAAGACAGTTCACAGATACGCAGTATTTT | CASSPRQFTDTQYF
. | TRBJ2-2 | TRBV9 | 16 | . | TGTGCCAGCAGCGGAACGGGACGGCAGAACACCGGGGAGCTGTTTTTT | CASSGTGRQNTGELFF
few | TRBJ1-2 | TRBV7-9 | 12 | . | TGTGCCAGCGCCCTGGGTAACTATGGCTACACCTTC | CASALGNYGYTF
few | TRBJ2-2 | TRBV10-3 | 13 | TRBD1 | TGTGCCATCAGAGGGACAGATACCGGGGAGCTGTTTTTT | CAIRGTDTGELFF
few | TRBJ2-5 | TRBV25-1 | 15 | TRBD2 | TGTGCCAGCAGTGAATCGGGCGGGGGTTTCGAGACCCAGTACTTC | CASSESGGGFETQYF
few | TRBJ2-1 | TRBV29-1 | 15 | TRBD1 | TGCAGCGTTAATCAGTTGGGGGACAGGGGCAATGAGCAGTTCTTC | CSVNQLGDRGNEQFF
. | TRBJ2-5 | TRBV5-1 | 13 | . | TGCGCCAGCAGCAGGCGTATGGAAGAGACCCAGTACTTC | CASSRRMEETQYF
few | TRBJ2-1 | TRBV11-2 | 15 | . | TGTGCCAGCAGCTTGGTACCAAGCTCCTACAATGAGCAGTTCTTC | CASSLVPSSYNEQFF
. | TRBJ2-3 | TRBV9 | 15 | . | TGTGCCAGCAGCGTAAGTGGGCCCAGCACAGATACGCAGTATTTT | CASSVSGPSTDTQYF
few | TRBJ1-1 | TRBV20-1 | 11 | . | TGCAGTGCTAGCCCCGGCACTGAAGCTTTCTTT | CSASPGTEAFF
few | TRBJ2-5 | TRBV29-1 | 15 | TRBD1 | TGCAGCGTTGGATGGGGACAGGGGGCTTTAGAGACCCAGTACTTC | CSVGWGQGALETQYF
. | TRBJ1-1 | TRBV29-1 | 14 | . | TGCAGCGTTGGATCTGGAGTCATGAACACTGAAGCCTTCTTT | CSVGSGVMNTEAFF
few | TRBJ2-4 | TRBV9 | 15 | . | TGTGCCAGCAGCGTAGAGGGTGGGTCCAAAAACATTCAGTACTTC | CASSVEGGSKNIQYF
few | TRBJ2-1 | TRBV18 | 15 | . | TGTGCCAGCTCACCAGCGCTAGAGGCAAGCCGGTATCAGTTCTTC | CASSPALEASRYQFF
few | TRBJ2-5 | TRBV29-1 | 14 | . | TGCAGCGTTGAAGATCGATGGGGACAAGAGACCCAGTACTTC | CSVEDRWGQETQYF
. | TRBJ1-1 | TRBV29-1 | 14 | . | TGCAGCGTTGAAAAGAGGGCATTTGAGGTTGAAGCTTTCTTT | CSVEKRAFEVEAFF
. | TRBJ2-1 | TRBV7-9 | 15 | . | TGTGCCAGCAGCCCCGACCGGAGCTCCTACAATGAGCAGTTCTTC | CASSPDRSSYNEQFF
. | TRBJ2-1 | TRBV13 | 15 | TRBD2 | TGTGCCAGCAGCTTAAATCTAGCGGGAGTCCGTGAGCAGTTCTTC | CASSLNLAGVREQFF
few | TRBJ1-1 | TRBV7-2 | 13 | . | TGTGCCAGCAGCTTTGGGGCGAACACTGAAGCTTTCTTT | CASSFGANTEAFF
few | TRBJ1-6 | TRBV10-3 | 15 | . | TGTGCCATCAGTGAGTCCTCAGGGGAGGATTCACCCCTCCACTTT | CAISESSGEDSPLHF
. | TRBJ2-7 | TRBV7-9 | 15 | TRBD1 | TGTGCCAGCAGCTTACGCCCAGGGGGCGGAAGCGAGCAGTACTTC | CASSLRPGGGSEQYF
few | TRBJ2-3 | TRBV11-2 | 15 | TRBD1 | TGTGCCAGCAGCTTCGGGACAGGGGTGACTGATACGCAGTATTTT | CASSFGTGVTDTQYF
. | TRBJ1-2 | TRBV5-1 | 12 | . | TGCGCCAGCAGCGTGACAGATTATGGCTACACCTTC | CASSVTDYGYTF
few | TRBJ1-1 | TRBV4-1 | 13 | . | TGCGCCAGCAGCCCGAGGGAAAACACTGAAGCTTTCTTT | CASSPRENTEAFF
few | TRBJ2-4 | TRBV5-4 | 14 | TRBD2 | TGTGCCAGCGGAGCGGGGGGGATCAAAAACATTCAGTACTTC | CASGAGGIKNIQYF
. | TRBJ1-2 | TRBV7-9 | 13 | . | TGTGCCAGCAGCTTATCCGAGACAGGTGGCTACACCTTC | CASSLSETGGYTF
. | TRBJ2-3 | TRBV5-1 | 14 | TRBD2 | TGCGCCAGCAGCCCGGGAGGGAGCACAGATACGCAGTATTTT | CASSPGGSTDTQYF
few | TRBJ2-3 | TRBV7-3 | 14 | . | TGTGCCAGCAGCTTATGGGGAGTCACAGATACGCAGTATTTT | CASSLWGVTDTQYF
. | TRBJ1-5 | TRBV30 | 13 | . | TGTGCCTGGAGTGTAACCGTCAATCAGCCCCAGCATTTT | CAWSVTVNQPQHF
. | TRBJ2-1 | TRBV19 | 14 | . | TGTGCCAGTAGTATAGTACAGCCATACAATGAGCAGTTCTTC | CASSIVQPYNEQFF
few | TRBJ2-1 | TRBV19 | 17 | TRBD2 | TGTGCCAGTAGCCGGAAGACTAGCCCTCCCCTCTACAATGAGCAGTTCTTC | CASSRKTSPPLYNEQFF
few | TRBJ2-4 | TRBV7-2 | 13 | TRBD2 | TGTGCCAGCAGCCCTAGCGGGAGTAATATTCAGTACTTC | CASSPSGSNIQYF
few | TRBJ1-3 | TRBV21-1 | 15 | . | TGTGCCAGCAGCAAAGCGGACAGCCCTGGAAACACCATATATTTT | CASSKADSPGNTIYF
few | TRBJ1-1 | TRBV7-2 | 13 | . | TGTGCCAGCAGCGGCGGGAGGAACACTGAAGCTTTCTTT | CASSGGRNTEAFF
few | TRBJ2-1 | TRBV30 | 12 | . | TGTGCCTGGAGTGTACACCGGGATGAGCAGTTCTTC | CAWSVHRDEQFF
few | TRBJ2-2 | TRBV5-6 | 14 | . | TGTGCCAGCAGCTTGGCGTGGACCACCGGGGAGCTGTTTTTT | CASSLAWTTGELFF
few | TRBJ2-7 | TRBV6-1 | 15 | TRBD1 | TGTGCCAGCAGTGAAACCGGGACAGGCACCTACGAGCAGTACTTC | CASSETGTGTYEQYF
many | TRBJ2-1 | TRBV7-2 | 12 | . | TGTGCCAGCAGCTTTGGCTCCAATGAGCAGTTCTTC | CASSFGSNEQFF
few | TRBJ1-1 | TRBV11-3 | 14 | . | TGTGCCAGCAGCTTAACACGACACAACACTGAAGCTTTCTTT | CASSLTRHNTEAFF
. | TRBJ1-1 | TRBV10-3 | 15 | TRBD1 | TGTGCCATCAAAGGGACAGGTCTGTCGGTTACTGAAGCTTTCTTT | CAIKGTGLSVTEAFF
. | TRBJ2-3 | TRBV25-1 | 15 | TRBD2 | TGTGCCAGCAGCGTAACTAGCGGACCCACAGATACGCAGTATTTT | CASSVTSGPTDTQYF
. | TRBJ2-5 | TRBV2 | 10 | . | TGTGCCAGCAGCCAAGAGACCCAGTACTTC | CASSQETQYF
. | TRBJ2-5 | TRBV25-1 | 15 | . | TGTGCCAGCAGTCGGCCAGGGGAGAGGTGGGAGACCCAGTACTTC | CASSRPGERWETQYF
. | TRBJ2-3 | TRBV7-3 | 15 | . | TGTGCCAGCAGCTTAACAGGGGGTAGCACAGATACGCAGTATTTT | CASSLTGGSTDTQYF
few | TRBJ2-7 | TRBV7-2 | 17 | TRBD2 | TGTGCCAGCAGCTTAGAGGCTAGCGGGGGGTACTCCTACGAGCAGTACTTC | CASSLEASGGYSYEQYF